One and the same sample provided the 30 T cell receptor beta chains below, sequenced in a study of beta chain features in type 1 diabetes. Broader study findings: People with Type 1 diabetes carried modestly yet significantly shorter TCRB CDR3s in all four CD4+ subsets.

Investigators reverse transcribed all isolated RNA, so they sequenced expressed TCRB transcripts. Method: immunoSEQ multiplex PCR; TCRdb's copy keeps in-frame clones and lacks some. Of hundreds of thousands of clones listed, about 14% are singletons. Their cognate antigens are unknown. The sequencing input was naive CD4+ T cells from blood. These receptors originate from a young man with type 1 diabetes.

The chain uses TRBV15 and TRBJ1-5; perhaps TRBD1 as D (5 bases). The CDR3 consists of 12 residues. Germline-derived CDR1 and CDR2 are LNHNV and YYDKDF (reference sequence). V was pared by 0 bases and J by 8 bases, with 5 bases between. CDR3 coding DNA: TGTGCCACCAGCAGAGAAGGGGAGCCCCAGCATTTT. The encoded protein is CATSREGEPQHF.

The genes are TRBV9 and TRBJ1-1, with a possible D match to TRBD1 (5 bases). The CDR3 spans 13 residues. CDR1 and CDR2 (germline): SGDLS, YYNGEE. The ends were cut back, 3 bases at V and 7 bases at J, with 13 bases in the middle. DNA of the CDR3: TGTGCCAGCAGCGGGGCCTGGGACCGTGAAGCTTTCTTT. This translates into CASSGAWDREAFF.

The chain couples TRBV18 to TRBJ1-1, with TRBD1 matching 8 bases. CDR1 is KGHSH, CDR2 LQKENI, per germline. The J segment lost 11 bases and the V segment lost 0 bases, leaving 11 bases of the junction unmatched. The CDR3 length is 15 residues. CDR3 bases: TGTGCCAGCTCACCACCCGCGCAGGGGGCTCGTTTGGCTTTCTTT. It specifies CASSPPAQGARLAFF.

CDR3 coding DNA: TGTGCCAGCAGTTACGAGCGGGGAGGGTACGAGCAGTACTTC. Translating it yields CASSYERGGYEQYF. The rearrangement links TRBV6-5 to TRBJ2-7, with 7 bases fitting TRBD2. The germline CDR1 and CDR2 sequences are MNHEY and SVGAGI. The CDR3 spans 14 residues. After removal of 2 bases from V and 4 bases from J, the junction contained 5 bases not matched to a gene.

The rearrangement joins TRBV28 to TRBJ1-5; 7 positions agree with TRBD1. Germline CDR1 MDHEN, CDR2 SYDVKM. J gave up 7 bases and V 2 bases, and 8 bases lay outside the gene matches. This CDR3 is built from 15 residues. CDR3 in amino acids: CASSLPDRAGQPQHF. The CDR3 DNA sequence: TGTGCCAGCAGTTTACCTGACAGGGCCGGGCAGCCCCAGCATTTT.

About this clone itself: This may be a read error: a much more frequent sequence differs by one nucleotide. Other DNA sequences in the sample encode the same CDR3. The chain joins TRBV5-6 to TRBJ2-3; D gene ambiguous. CDR3 size: 13 residues. Germline CDR1 and CDR2: SGHDT and YYEEEE. Trimming removed 2 bases at V and 0 bases at J, with 4 bases between. The CDR3 region has the DNA TGTGCCAGCAGCTTAACTAGCACAGATACGCAGTATTTT. The encoded protein is CASSLTSTDTQYF.

The V gene is TRBV6-5, the J gene TRBJ2-3; D gene ambiguous. The CDR3 is made up of 13 amino acids. Germline values: CDR1 MNHEY, CDR2 SVGAGI. V was trimmed by 4 bases and J by 6 bases, leaving 11 bases between them. Written as DNA, the CDR3 is TGTGCCAGCAGTTCCCCGGTGGAGGATACGCAGTATTTT. It encodes CASSSPVEDTQYF.

The rearrangement links TRBV18 to TRBJ2-7, with a tentative D call TRBD2 (5 bases). With 3 bases removed from V and 0 bases from J, the gap between germline ends came to 15 bases. Germline-derived CDR1 and CDR2 are KGHSH and LQKENI. The CDR3 sequence is 16 residues long. For the CDR3, the DNA is TGTGCCAGCTCACCTCGGGAAACAGCCATCTCCTACGAGCAGTACTTC. It is translated as CASSPRETAISYEQYF.

V is TRBV29-1 and J is TRBJ2-3, with TRBD2 matching over 7 bases. Germline V gene lookup returns CDR1 SQVTM and CDR2 ANQGSEA. The CDR3 consists of 14 residues. Trimming removed 5 bases from V and 3 bases from J; junction bases left unmatched: 8. The CDR3 loop reads CSVRLASGTDTQYF. DNA for the CDR3: TGCAGCGTTAGGTTGGCTAGCGGTACAGATACGCAGTATTTT.

This clone was counted between two and nine times. This chain uses TRBV11-2 with TRBJ2-3, with 10 bases fitting TRBD2. Germline CDR1 SGHAT, CDR2 FQNNGV. This CDR3 is 13 amino acids long. The trim removed 5 bases at V and 6 bases at J, leaving 2 bases unmatched. The DNA of the CDR3 is TGTGCCAGCAGCCCAGCGGGGGGGGATACGCAGTATTTT. It encodes CASSPAGGDTQYF.

The gene calls are TRBV7-2 and TRBJ1-2; 7 nucleotides match TRBD1. Looked up from germline, CDR1 is SGHTA and CDR2 is FQGNSA. The CDR3 length is 18 residues. Unmatched junction bases numbered 14, after V lost 1 base and J lost 3 bases. The CDR3 here is CASSLDSRGKRVDYGYTF. The CDR3 region has the DNA TGTGCCAGCAGCTTAGACTCCAGGGGGAAGCGTGTCGACTATGGCTACACCTTC.

The chain carries TRBV7-2 and TRBJ1-5; no reliable D call. CDR3 length: 14 residues. V was trimmed by 3 bases and J by 10 bases, leaving 16 bases between them. The V gene's germline CDR1 is SGHTA and CDR2 FQGNSA. CDR3 loop: CASSFESGLSPQHF. In nucleotides, the CDR3 is TGTGCCAGCAGCTTTGAAAGTGGTCTAAGTCCCCAGCATTTT.

This clone was recorded a few times. The chain combines TRBV5-1 with TRBJ1-2, with 7 bases that match TRBD1. V lost 1 base to trimming and J lost 5 bases; unmatched junction nucleotides: 8. This CDR3 is built from 15 residues. Germline V gives CDR1 SGHRS, CDR2 YFSETQ. The CDR3 DNA is TGCGCCAGCAGCTTGCTCTCAGGGGGTGGTTATGGCTACACCTTC. Translation gives CASSLLSGGGYGYTF.

This clone appeared a few times. V gene TRBV9 combines with J gene TRBJ2-5; 7 nucleotides agree with TRBD2. Germline loops: CDR1 SGDLS, CDR2 YYNGEE. The CDR3 is made up of 15 amino acids. V shed 0 bases, J shed 5 bases, and the junction held 7 bases outside the gene matches. The DNA for the CDR3 is TGTGCCAGCAGCGTAGCGGCGGGAGTTAAGGAGACCCAGTACTTC. Translation gives CASSVAAGVKETQYF.

This clone came up a few times. The V call is TRBV5-1, the J call TRBJ2-3, with D unclear. Germline lookup yields CDR1 SGHRS and CDR2 YFSETQ. CDR3 length equals 15 residues. V was cut by 2 bases and J by 0 bases, with 10 bases left in between. CDR3 coding DNA: TGCGCCAGCAGCTTCGACGGCACTAGCACAGATACGCAGTATTTT. This translates into CASSFDGTSTDTQYF.

The genes are TRBV18 and TRBJ2-1; TRBD2 is a possible D gene (6 bases). Trimming stripped 0 bases from V and 7 bases from J, with 16 bases between. Germline CDR1 and CDR2: KGHSH and LQKENI. CDR3 length equals 16 residues. The CDR3 is CASSPPSKRVSNEQFF. The CDR3 DNA follows: TGTGCCAGCTCACCACCGAGTAAGCGGGTGTCTAATGAGCAGTTCTTC.

This clone was observed a few times. The chain carries TRBV6-6 and TRBJ1-2; TRBD1 matches 9 bases. Germline CDR1 MNHNY, CDR2 SVGAGI (reference sequence). With 6 bases clipped from V and 10 bases from J, the junction kept 9 bases outside the gene matches. CDR3 length equals 13 residues. CDR3 nucleotides: TGTGCCAGCAGATGGGGACAGGGAACTGACTACACCTTC. It yields the protein CASRWGQGTDYTF.

This clone has more than one count but fewer than ten. Different DNA sequences within this sample yield the same CDR3. V is TRBV5-1 and J is TRBJ2-1; D gene uncertain. Germline CDR1 SGHRS, CDR2 YFSETQ. The germline V and J ends were trimmed by 0 bases and 10 bases, with 5 bases remaining between them. The CDR3 covers 11 residues. In DNA, the CDR3 is TGCGCCAGCAGCTTGGTGGGGGAGCAGTTCTTC. Protein: CASSLVGEQFF.

This clone was picked up a small number of times. This sequence joins TRBV11-2 and TRBJ2-5; 8 nucleotides align to TRBD2. With 6 bases clipped from V and 6 bases from J, the junction kept 6 bases outside the gene matches. CDR1 and CDR2 from the germline V gene are SGHAT and FQNNGV. The CDR3 is made up of 13 amino acids. CDR3 protein: CASRTSGGQTQYF. CDR3 coding DNA: TGTGCCAGCAGAACCAGCGGGGGCCAGACCCAGTACTTC. The full variable domain, in which reference TRBV11-2 and TRBJ2-5 provide the parts outside the CDR3, is EAGVAQSPRYKIIEKRQSVAFWCNPISGHATLYWYQQILGQGPKLLIQFQNNGVVDDSQLPKDRFSAERLKGVDSTLKIQPAKLEDSAVYLCASRTSGGQTQYFGPGTRLLVL.

Only a few counts were recorded for this clone. V and J are TRBV29-1 and TRBJ2-1; the D is unclear. The germline gives CDR1 SQVTM, CDR2 ANQGSEA. The V end lost 7 bases, the J end lost 1 base, and 14 bases lay between the germline ends. CDR3 length equals 14 residues. CDR3 sequence (DNA): TGCAGCGCCTCACTGGCTAGGTCCTACAATGAGCAGTTCTTC. Encoded protein: CSASLARSYNEQFF.

The V gene is TRBV5-4, the J gene TRBJ1-1, with D maybe TRBD1 (6 bases). V was pared by 4 bases and J by 1 base, with 14 bases between. Germline V gene sequence: CDR1 SGHNT, CDR2 YYREEE (reference sequence). The CDR3 is made up of 15 amino acids. CDR3 amino acids: CASSAPSTGNTEAFF. Written as DNA, the CDR3 is TGTGCCAGCAGCGCCCCTTCGACAGGGAACACTGAAGCTTTCTTT.

This clone has more than one count but fewer than ten. The chain couples TRBV29-1 to TRBJ1-2, with D possibly matching TRBD1 (5 bases). Deletions cut 7 bases from V and 4 bases from J, with 19 bases between. This CDR3 spans 14 amino acids. Per germline, CDR1 SQVTM and CDR2 ANQGSEA. The CDR3: CSAVVGPLSYGYTF. CDR3 DNA sequence: TGCAGCGCTGTTGTGGGACCCCTAAGCTATGGCTACACCTTC.

With regard to this clone: Additional DNA sequences in this sample encode the identical CDR3. The V and J genes are TRBV9 and TRBJ2-6; TRBD1 might be the D (5 bases). The length of the CDR3 is 15 residues. Germline-derived CDR1 and CDR2 are SGDLS and YYNGEE. Deletions cut 0 bases from V and 2 bases from J, with 6 bases between. The CDR3 reads CASSVVGAGANVLTF. The CDR3 DNA sequence: TGTGCCAGCAGCGTAGTAGGGGCTGGGGCCAACGTCCTGACTTTC.

This clone was seen only a few times. The V and J genes are TRBV11-2 and TRBJ2-2; 7 bases agree with TRBD1. Germline V gene lookup returns CDR1 SGHAT and CDR2 FQNNGV. V dropped 2 bases and J dropped 3; count of bases not matched to a gene: 3. This CDR3 region has 15 residues. This chain's CDR3 is CASSLQGVYTGELFF. CDR3 in DNA: TGTGCCAGCAGCTTACAGGGGGTTTACACCGGGGAGCTGTTTTTT.

This clone showed up just a few times. The J gene is TRBJ2-5, the V gene TRBV30; D could derive from TRBD1 or TRBD2 (5 bases each). Trimming took 5 bases from V and 4 from J, leaving 14 bases between them. Germline CDR1 GTSNPN, CDR2 SVGIG (reference sequence). The CDR3 extends over 13 amino acids. CDR3 nucleotides: TGTGCCTGGGGCCTTGGGACCATAGAGACCCAGTACTTC. This gives the protein CAWGLGTIETQYF. Full variable domain (remainder filled in from reference TRBV30 and TRBJ2-5): SQTIHQWPATLVQPVGSPLSLECTVEGTSNPNLYWYRQAAGRGLQLLFYSVGIGQISSEVPQNLSASRPQDRQFILSSKKLLLSDSGFYLCAWGLGTIETQYFGPGTRLLVL.

The genes are TRBV11-1 and TRBJ2-2; D remains ambiguous. Trimming pared 2 bases from V and 0 bases from J, leaving 4 bases between. Germline CDR1 and CDR2: SGHAT and FQDESV (reference sequence). The CDR3 loop spans 14 amino acids. CDR3 protein: CASSLSTNTGELFF. CDR3 DNA: TGTGCCAGCAGCTTATCTACGAACACCGGGGAGCTGTTTTTT.

This rearrangement joins TRBV5-1 to TRBJ2-1; 10 bases fit TRBD1. CDR1 is SGHRS and CDR2 is YFSETQ in the germline V gene. The CDR3 covers 15 residues. V dropped 4 bases and J dropped 12; count of bases not matched to a gene: 13. The CDR3: CASSRPSTGGSRQFF. Written as DNA, the CDR3 is TGCGCCAGCAGCCGACCTTCGACAGGGGGCTCCCGGCAGTTCTTC.

In this sample, this clone turned up a few times. The chain carries TRBV7-9 and TRBJ2-5; TRBD1 or TRBD2 may be the D gene (5 bases each). Trimming removed 5 bases from V and 0 bases from J, with 16 bases in between. Germline CDR1 SEHNR, CDR2 FQNEAQ (reference sequence). This CDR3 has 16 amino acids. The CDR3 DNA reads as TGTGCCAGCAGCACTACCGGGACCCGGTACCAAGAGACCCAGTACTTC. As protein: CASSTTGTRYQETQYF. Variable domain in full (rest from reference TRBV7-9 and TRBJ2-5): DTGVSQNPRHKITKRGQNVTFRCDPISEHNRLYWYRQTLGQGPEFLTYFQNEAQLEKSRLLSDRFSAERPKGSFSTLEIQRTEQGDSAMYLCASSTTGTRYQETQYFGPGTRLLVL.

Note on this clone: A much more abundant neighbour one base away suggests this may be a read error. The sample has other DNA sequences that encode this CDR3 too. V gene TRBV7-2 combines with J gene TRBJ2-7; D is undetermined. Germline V gene sequence: CDR1 SGHTA, CDR2 FQGNSA. Trimming cost V 1 base and J 5 bases, with 3 bases left between them. The CDR3 covers 11 residues. CDR3 bases: TGTGCCAGCAGCTTAGGAGACGAGCAGTACTTC. Amino acids: CASSLGDEQYF.

The chain is built from TRBV7-2 and TRBJ2-1; 8 bases fit TRBD2. V lost 5 bases and J lost 6; bases outside the gene matches: 3. This CDR3 contains 13 residues. The germline CDR1 and CDR2 sequences are SGHTA and FQGNSA. The CDR3: CASSHGGANEQFF. The CDR3 nucleotides are TGTGCCAGCAGCCACGGGGGGGCCAATGAGCAGTTCTTC.